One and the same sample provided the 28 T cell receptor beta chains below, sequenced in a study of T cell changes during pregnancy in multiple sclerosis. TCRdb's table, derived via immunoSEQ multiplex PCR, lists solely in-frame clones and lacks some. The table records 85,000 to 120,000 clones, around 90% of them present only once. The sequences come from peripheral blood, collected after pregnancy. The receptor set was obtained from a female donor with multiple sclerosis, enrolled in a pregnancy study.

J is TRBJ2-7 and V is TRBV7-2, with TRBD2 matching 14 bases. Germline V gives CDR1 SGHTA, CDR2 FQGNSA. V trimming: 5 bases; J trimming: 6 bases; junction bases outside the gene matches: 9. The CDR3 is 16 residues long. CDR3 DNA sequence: TGTGCCAGCAGCCCAGGACTAGCGGGGGGAACTGGCGAGCAGTACTTC. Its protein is CASSPGLAGGTGEQYF.

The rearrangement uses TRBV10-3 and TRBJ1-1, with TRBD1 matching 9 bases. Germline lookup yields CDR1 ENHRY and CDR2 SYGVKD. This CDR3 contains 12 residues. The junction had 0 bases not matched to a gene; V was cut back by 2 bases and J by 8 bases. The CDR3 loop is CAISEGQGEAFF. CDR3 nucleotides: TGTGCCATCAGTGAGGGACAGGGGGAAGCTTTCTTT.

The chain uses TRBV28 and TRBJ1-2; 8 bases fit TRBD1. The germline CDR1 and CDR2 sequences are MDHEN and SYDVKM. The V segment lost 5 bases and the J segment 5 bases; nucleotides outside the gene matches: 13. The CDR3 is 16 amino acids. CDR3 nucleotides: TGTGCCAGCAGTGCCCCTCGACAGGGGAATAGGTATGGCTACACCTTC. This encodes CASSAPRQGNRYGYTF.

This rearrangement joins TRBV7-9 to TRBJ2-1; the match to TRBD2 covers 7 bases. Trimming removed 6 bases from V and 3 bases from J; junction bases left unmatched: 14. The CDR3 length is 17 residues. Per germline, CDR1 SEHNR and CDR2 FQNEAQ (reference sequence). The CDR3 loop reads CASRFSGMSGIYNEQFF. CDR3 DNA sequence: TGTGCCAGCAGATTTAGTGGGATGAGCGGGATCTACAATGAGCAGTTCTTC.

CDR3 amino acids: CASSQVESNQPQHF. The CDR3 bases are TGTGCCAGCAGTCAGGTCGAGAGCAATCAGCCCCAGCATTTT. The rearrangement links TRBV2 to TRBJ1-5; D is unresolved. The CDR3 length is 14 residues. Between the trimmed V and J ends, which lost 5 bases and 1 base, there was a span of 9 bases. Germline CDR1 reads SNHLY; CDR2 reads FYNNEI.

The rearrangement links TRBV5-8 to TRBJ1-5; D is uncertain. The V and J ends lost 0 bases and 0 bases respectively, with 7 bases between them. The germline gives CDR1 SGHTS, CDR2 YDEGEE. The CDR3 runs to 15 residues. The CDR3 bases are TGTGCCAGCAGCTTGGCACACCATAGCAATCAGCCCCAGCATTTT. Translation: CASSLAHHSNQPQHF.

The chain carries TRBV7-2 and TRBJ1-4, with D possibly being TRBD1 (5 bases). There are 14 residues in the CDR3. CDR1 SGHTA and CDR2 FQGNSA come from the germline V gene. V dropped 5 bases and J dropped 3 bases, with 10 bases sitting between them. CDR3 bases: TGTGCCAGCAGCGTGGGGCAGGCTAATGAAAAACTGTTTTTT. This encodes CASSVGQANEKLFF.

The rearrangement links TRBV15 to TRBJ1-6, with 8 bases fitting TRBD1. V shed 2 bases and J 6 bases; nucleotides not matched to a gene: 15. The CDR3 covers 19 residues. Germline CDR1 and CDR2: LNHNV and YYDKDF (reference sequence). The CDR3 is CATSRQIPGTGWPNSPLHF. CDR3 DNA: TGTGCCACCAGCAGACAAATCCCCGGGACAGGATGGCCTAATTCACCCCTCCACTTT. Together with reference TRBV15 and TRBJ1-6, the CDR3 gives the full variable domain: DAMVIQNPRYQVTQFGKPVTLSCSQTLNHNVMYWYQQKSSQAPKLLFHYYDKDFNNEADTPDNFQSRRPNTSFCFLDIRSPGLGDTAMYLCATSRQIPGTGWPNSPLHFGNGTRLTVT.

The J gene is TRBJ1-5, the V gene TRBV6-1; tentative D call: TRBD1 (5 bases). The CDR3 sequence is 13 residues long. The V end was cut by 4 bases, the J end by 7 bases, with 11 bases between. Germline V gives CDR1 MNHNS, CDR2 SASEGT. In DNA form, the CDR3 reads TGTGCCAGCAGTGTCAGGGTCTGGCAGCCCCAGCATTTT. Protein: CASSVRVWQPQHF.

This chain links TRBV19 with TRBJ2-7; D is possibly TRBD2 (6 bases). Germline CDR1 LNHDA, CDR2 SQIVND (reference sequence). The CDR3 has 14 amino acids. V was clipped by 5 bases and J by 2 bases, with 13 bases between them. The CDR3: CASSPGLYTYEQYF. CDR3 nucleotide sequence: TGTGCCAGTAGTCCTGGACTATACACCTACGAGCAGTACTTC.

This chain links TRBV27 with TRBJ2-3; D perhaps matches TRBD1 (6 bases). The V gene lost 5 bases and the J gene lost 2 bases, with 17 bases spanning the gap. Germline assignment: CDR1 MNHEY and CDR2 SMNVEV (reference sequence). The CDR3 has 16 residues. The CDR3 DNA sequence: TGTGCCAGCAGTGACCCGGGACACCTTATCACAGATACGCAGTATTTT. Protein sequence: CASSDPGHLITDTQYF.

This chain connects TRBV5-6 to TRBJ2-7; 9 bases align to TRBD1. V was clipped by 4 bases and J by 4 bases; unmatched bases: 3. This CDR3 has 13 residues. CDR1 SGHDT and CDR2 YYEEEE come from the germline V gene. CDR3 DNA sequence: TGTGCCAGCAGCGCCGGGACAGGGTACGAGCAGTACTTC. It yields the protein CASSAGTGYEQYF.

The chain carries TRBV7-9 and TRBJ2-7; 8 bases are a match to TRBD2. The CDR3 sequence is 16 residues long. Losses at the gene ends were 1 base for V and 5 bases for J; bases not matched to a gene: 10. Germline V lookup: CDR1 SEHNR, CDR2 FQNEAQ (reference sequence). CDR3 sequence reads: CASSLVSGTRGDEQYF. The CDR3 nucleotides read TGTGCCAGCAGCTTAGTTTCCGGGACTAGGGGGGACGAGCAGTACTTC.

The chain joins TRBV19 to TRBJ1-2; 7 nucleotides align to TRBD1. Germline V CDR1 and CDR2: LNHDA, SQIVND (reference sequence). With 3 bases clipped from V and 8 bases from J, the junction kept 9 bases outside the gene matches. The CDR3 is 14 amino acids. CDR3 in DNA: TGTGCCAGTAGTATGTCAATCCAGGGGGACGGCTACACCTTC. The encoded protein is CASSMSIQGDGYTF.

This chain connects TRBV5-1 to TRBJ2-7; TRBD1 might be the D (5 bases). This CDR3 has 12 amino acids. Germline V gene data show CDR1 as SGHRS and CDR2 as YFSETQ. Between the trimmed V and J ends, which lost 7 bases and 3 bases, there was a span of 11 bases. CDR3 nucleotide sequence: TGCGCCAGCGGGCAGGGTCGCTACGAGCAGTACTTC. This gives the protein CASGQGRYEQYF.

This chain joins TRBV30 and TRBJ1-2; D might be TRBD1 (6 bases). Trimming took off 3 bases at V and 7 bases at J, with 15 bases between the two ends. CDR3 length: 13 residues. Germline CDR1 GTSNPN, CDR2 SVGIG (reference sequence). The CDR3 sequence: CAWSAQTGFGYTF. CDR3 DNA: TGTGCCTGGAGCGCCCAGACAGGTTTTGGCTACACCTTC.

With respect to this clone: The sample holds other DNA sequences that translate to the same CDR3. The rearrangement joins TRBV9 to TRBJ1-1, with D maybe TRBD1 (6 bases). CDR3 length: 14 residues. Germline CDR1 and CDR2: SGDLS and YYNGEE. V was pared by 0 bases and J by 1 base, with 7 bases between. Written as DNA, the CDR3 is TGTGCCAGCAGCGTAGGGGGACAGAACACTGAAGCTTTCTTT. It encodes CASSVGGQNTEAFF.

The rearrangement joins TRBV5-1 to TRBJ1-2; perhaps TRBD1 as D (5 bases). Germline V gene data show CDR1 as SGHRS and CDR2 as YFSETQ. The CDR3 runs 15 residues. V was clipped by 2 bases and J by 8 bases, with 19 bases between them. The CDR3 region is CASSLSFGGVVGYTF. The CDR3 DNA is TGCGCCAGCAGCTTATCGTTCGGGGGGGTTGTCGGCTACACCTTC.

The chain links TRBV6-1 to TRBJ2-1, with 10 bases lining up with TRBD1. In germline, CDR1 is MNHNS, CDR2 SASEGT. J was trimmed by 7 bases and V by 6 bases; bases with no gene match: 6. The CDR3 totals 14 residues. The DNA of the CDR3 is TGTGCCAGCAGACGGGACAGGGGATGGAATGAGCAGTTCTTC. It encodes CASRRDRGWNEQFF.

The CDR3, as DNA: TGTGCCAGCTCCTCCCTCGTCGGCGGACAGGGCCAAGAGACCCAGTACTTC. Translation: CASSSLVGGQGQETQYF. The V and J genes are TRBV18 and TRBJ2-5; 8 positions match TRBD1. CDR3 length: 17 residues. V was pared by 6 bases and J by 1 base, with 13 bases of the junction left unmatched. Germline lookup yields CDR1 KGHSH and CDR2 LQKENI.

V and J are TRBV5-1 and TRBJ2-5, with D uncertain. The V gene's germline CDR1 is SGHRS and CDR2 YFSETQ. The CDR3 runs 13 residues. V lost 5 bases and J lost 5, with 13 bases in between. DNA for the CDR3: TGCGCCAGCAGATTCGTCCTGGAGGAGACCCAGTACTTC. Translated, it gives CASRFVLEETQYF.

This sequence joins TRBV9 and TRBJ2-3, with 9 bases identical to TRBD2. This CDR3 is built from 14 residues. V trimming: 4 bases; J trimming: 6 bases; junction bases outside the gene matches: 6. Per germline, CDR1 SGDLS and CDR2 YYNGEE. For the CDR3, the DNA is TGTGCCAGCAGCCCGGGACTAGCCAGCGATACGCAGTATTTT. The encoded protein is CASSPGLASDTQYF.

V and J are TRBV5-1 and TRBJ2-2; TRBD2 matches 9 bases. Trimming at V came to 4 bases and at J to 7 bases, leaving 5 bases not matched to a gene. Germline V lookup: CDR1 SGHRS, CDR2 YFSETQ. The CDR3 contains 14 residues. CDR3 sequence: CASSEGLAVGELFF. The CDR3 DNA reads TGCGCCAGCAGCGAGGGACTAGCTGTCGGGGAGCTGTTTTTT.

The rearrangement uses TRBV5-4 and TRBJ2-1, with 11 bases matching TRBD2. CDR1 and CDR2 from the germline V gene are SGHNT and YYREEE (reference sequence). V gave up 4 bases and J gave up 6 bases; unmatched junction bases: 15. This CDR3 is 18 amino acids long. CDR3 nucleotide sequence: TGTGCCAGCAGCCCCATCGGGGGCGGACTAGCGGGCGTCAATGAGCAGTTCTTC. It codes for CASSPIGGGLAGVNEQFF.

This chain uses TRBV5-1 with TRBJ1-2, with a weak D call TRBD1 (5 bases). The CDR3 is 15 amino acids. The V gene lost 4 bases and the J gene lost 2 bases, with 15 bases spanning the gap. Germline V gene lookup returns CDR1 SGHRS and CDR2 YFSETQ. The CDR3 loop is CASSPGGEANYGYTF. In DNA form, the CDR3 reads TGCGCCAGCAGCCCGGGGGGGGAGGCGAACTATGGCTACACCTTC.

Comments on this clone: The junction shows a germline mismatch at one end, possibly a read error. CDR3 nucleotide sequence: TGCAGCGTCGAAGGAGCGCAAGAGACCCAGTACTTC. Protein product: CSVEGAQETQYF. The rearrangement joins TRBV29-1 to TRBJ2-5, with unresolved D. The CDR3 length is 12 residues. Germline CDR1 is SQVTM and CDR2 is ANQGSEA.

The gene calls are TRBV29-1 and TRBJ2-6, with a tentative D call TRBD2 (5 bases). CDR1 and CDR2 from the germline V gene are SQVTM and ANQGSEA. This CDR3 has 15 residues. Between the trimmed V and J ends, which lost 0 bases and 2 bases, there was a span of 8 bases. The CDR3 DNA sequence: TGCAGCGTTGAAGAACGGGGTACTGGGGCCAACGTCCTGACTTTC. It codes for CSVEERGTGANVLTF.

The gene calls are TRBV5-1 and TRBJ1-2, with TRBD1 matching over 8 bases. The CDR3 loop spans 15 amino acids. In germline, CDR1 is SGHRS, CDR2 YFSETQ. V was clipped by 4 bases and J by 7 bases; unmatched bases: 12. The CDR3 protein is CASSPGSQGASGYTF. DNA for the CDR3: TGCGCCAGCAGCCCCGGTTCGCAGGGGGCAAGTGGCTACACCTTC.